These 29 T cell receptor beta chains share one sample of origin, sequenced in a study of PD-1 blockade in classical Hodgkin lymphoma. With no exception, relapse followed autologous stem cell transplantation in all patients, and brentuximab vedotin exposure varied. From thawed PBMCs, CD8+ T cells were isolated by magnetic negative selection. The assay was immunoSEQ multiplex PCR, and TCRdb's table has in-frame clones only and misses some. The table has roughly 28,000 clones, 70% to 90% seen once. This specimen consisted of CD8+ T cells from blood, obtained at baseline. Every receptor here comes from a human donor with classical Hodgkin lymphoma.

The V and J genes are TRBV6-6 and TRBJ2-2, with D possibly matching TRBD1 (6 bases). The CDR3 runs 14 residues. Trimming shortened V by 8 bases and J by 1 base, and 11 bases separated the two germline ends. CDR1 MNHNY and CDR2 SVGAGI come from the germline V gene (reference sequence). This CDR3 reads CASLRTENTGELFF. CDR3 sequence (DNA): TGTGCCAGCCTAAGGACAGAGAACACCGGGGAGCTGTTTTTT.

CDR3 residues: CASSFGAGDTTNEKLFF. The CDR3 region has the DNA TGTGCCAGCAGTTTTGGGGCAGGGGACACAACTAATGAAAAACTGTTTTTT. This chain uses TRBV28 with TRBJ1-4; D possibly corresponds to TRBD1 (6 bases). Germline CDR1 and CDR2: MDHEN and SYDVKM. V lost 3 bases and J lost 0, with 14 bases in between. The CDR3 is 17 amino acids.

The V call is TRBV30, the J call TRBJ2-1; TRBD1 or TRBD2 may be the D gene (6 bases each). The V and J ends lost 3 bases and 6 bases respectively, with 12 bases between them. Germline V gene data show CDR1 as GTSNPN and CDR2 as SVGIG (reference sequence). The CDR3 contains 13 residues. The CDR3 DNA sequence: TGTGCCTGGAGGGAACAGGGAGGCAATGAGCAGTTCTTC. Protein product: CAWREQGGNEQFF.

The gene calls are TRBV7-2 and TRBJ2-3; possible D gene TRBD2, 7 bases. This CDR3 comprises 17 residues. CDR1 and CDR2 (germline): SGHTA, FQGNSA. V was trimmed by 1 base and J by 2 bases, leaving 16 bases between them. The CDR3 sequence: CASSLGSFGGLTDTQYF. Written as DNA, the CDR3 is TGTGCCAGCAGCTTAGGATCCTTCGGGGGGCTCACAGATACGCAGTATTTT. The full variable domain, in which reference TRBV7-2 and TRBJ2-3 provide the parts outside the CDR3, is GAGVSQSPSNKVTEKGKDVELRCDPISGHTALYWYRQSLGQGLEFLIYFQGNSAPDKSGLPSDRFSAERTGGSVSTLTIQRTQQEDSAVYLCASSLGSFGGLTDTQYFGPGTRLTVL.

The chain couples TRBV27 to TRBJ2-7; tentative D call: TRBD1 (6 bases). V dropped 1 base and J dropped 2 bases, with 9 bases sitting between them. CDR3 length equals 14 residues. Germline V lookup: CDR1 MNHEY, CDR2 SMNVEV (reference sequence). CDR3 bases: TGTGCCAGCAGTTTATTTGCAGGGGCCTACGAGCAGTACTTC. Translating it yields CASSLFAGAYEQYF.

This chain uses TRBV6-5 with TRBJ1-1; D perhaps matches TRBD1 (5 bases). V was clipped by 4 bases and J by 4 bases, with 16 bases between them. Per germline, CDR1 MNHEY and CDR2 SVGAGI. This CDR3 has 15 residues. The CDR3 DNA sequence: TGTGCCAGCAGTTGGGGCGGTGGTGGGGTCACTGAAGCTTTCTTT. It encodes CASSWGGGGVTEAFF.

The CDR3 sequence: CASSPTDGTYEQYF. Written as DNA, the CDR3 is TGCGCCAGCAGCCCTACGGACGGCACCTACGAGCAGTACTTC. The rearrangement links TRBV4-1 to TRBJ2-7, with D hard to call. This CDR3 contains 14 residues. Germline CDR1 is MGHRA and CDR2 is YSYEKL. V lost 4 bases, J lost 2 bases, and 12 bases lay in between.

The chain uses TRBV28 and TRBJ2-7, with D unclear. V was pared by 1 base and J by 7 bases, with 5 bases between. CDR1 is MDHEN and CDR2 is SYDVKM in the germline V gene. This CDR3 region has 11 residues. CDR3 protein: CASSLSGEQYF. In DNA, the CDR3 is TGTGCCAGCAGTTTATCTGGGGAGCAGTACTTC. The whole variable domain, filled in from reference TRBV28 and TRBJ2-7, reads DVKVTQSSRYLVKRTGEKVFLECVQDMDHENMFWYRQDPGLGLRLIYFSYDVKMKEKGDIPEGYSVSREKKERFSLILESASTNQTSMYLCASSLSGEQYFGPGTRLTVT.

The chain combines TRBV4-2 with TRBJ2-3, with D tentatively TRBD2 (6 bases). The CDR3 is 12 residues long. V was shortened by 3 bases and J by 10 bases, with 11 bases between the two germline ends. Germline CDR1 and CDR2: LGHNA and YNFKEQ. In DNA, the CDR3 is TGTGCCAGCAGCCAGGAGGGTTTAGCGCAGTATTTT. This codes for CASSQEGLAQYF.

The gene calls are TRBV27 and TRBJ2-3; weak D call: TRBD1 (6 bases). The V gene lost 4 bases and the J gene lost 2 bases, with 10 bases spanning the gap. Germline loops: CDR1 MNHEY, CDR2 SMNVEV (reference sequence). The CDR3 totals 14 residues. The CDR3 DNA is TGTGCCAGCAGTTACCGGGACACCACAGATACGCAGTATTTT. Its protein product is CASSYRDTTDTQYF.

The V and J genes are TRBV27 and TRBJ1-3; no clear D. In germline, CDR1 is MNHEY, CDR2 SMNVEV (reference sequence). The CDR3 has 13 residues. Trimming took 5 bases from V and 0 from J, leaving 5 bases between them. The CDR3 here is CASSPSSGNTIYF. The CDR3 coding sequence is TGTGCCAGCAGTCCCAGCTCTGGAAACACCATATATTTT.

The gene calls are TRBV2 and TRBJ2-1, with no clear D. Trimming took 7 bases from V and 0 from J, leaving 13 bases between them. The CDR3 consists of 15 residues. Per the germline V gene, CDR1 is SNHLY and CDR2 is FYNNEI. CDR3 in amino acids: CASMVGWSSYNEQFF. The CDR3 region has the DNA TGTGCCAGCATGGTGGGCTGGAGCTCCTACAATGAGCAGTTCTTC. Full variable domain (missing parts from reference TRBV2 and TRBJ2-1): EPEVTQTPSHQVTQMGQEVILRCVPISNHLYFYWYRQILGQKVEFLVSFYNNEISEKSEIFDDQFSVERPDGSNFTLKIRSTKLEDSAMYFCASMVGWSSYNEQFFGPGTRLTVL.

The chain uses TRBV27 and TRBJ2-1; 7 bases align to TRBD2. The CDR3 loop spans 17 amino acids. The junction had 11 bases not matched to a gene; V was cut back by 6 bases and J by 0 bases. CDR1 is MNHEY, CDR2 SMNVEV, per germline (reference sequence). The CDR3 here is CASRIGASGLSYNEQFF. CDR3 nucleotides: TGTGCCAGCAGGATAGGCGCTAGCGGCCTCTCCTACAATGAGCAGTTCTTC.

The rearrangement uses TRBV28 and TRBJ1-2; D remains ambiguous. CDR1 and CDR2 from the germline V gene are MDHEN and SYDVKM. The CDR3 is made up of 13 amino acids. Trimming took 3 bases from V and 8 from J, leaving 13 bases between them. DNA of the CDR3: TGTGCCAGCAGTTTTCGGATTGGGTGGGGCTACACCTTC. The encoded protein is CASSFRIGWGYTF.

The chain joins TRBV28 to TRBJ2-5; D may correspond to TRBD1 or TRBD2 (5 bases each). Germline values: CDR1 MDHEN, CDR2 SYDVKM. Between the trimmed V and J ends, which lost 8 bases and 4 bases, there was a span of 17 bases. CDR3 length: 14 amino acids. The CDR3 bases are TGTGCCAGCGCCGGGACCCGCATCCGAGAGACCCAGTACTTC. Translated: CASAGTRIRETQYF.

This chain links TRBV6-1 with TRBJ2-7; the D gene could be TRBD1 or TRBD2 (5 bases each). CDR3 length: 15 amino acids. With 0 bases removed from V and 0 bases from J, the gap between germline ends came to 9 bases. Germline V gene sequence: CDR1 MNHNS, CDR2 SASEGT. Here the CDR3 DNA reads TGTGCCAGCAGTGAAGCCGCAGGGACCTCCTACGAGCAGTACTTC. Translation: CASSEAAGTSYEQYF.

The V gene is TRBV2, the J gene TRBJ2-5; 9 nucleotides line up with TRBD1. The closer fit of TRBJ2-7 to the DNA end suggests the J call may be wrong. CDR3 length equals 14 residues. Germline V lookup: CDR1 SNHLY, CDR2 FYNNEI. The CDR3 nucleotides read TGTGCCAGCACTCACAGGGGGCGATACTACGAGCAGTACTTC. Translated: CASTHRGRYYEQYF.

The chain is built from TRBV28 and TRBJ2-6; D may be TRBD1 (5 bases). The ends were cut back, 2 bases at V and 1 base at J, with 27 bases in the middle. The CDR3 sequence is 22 residues long. In germline, CDR1 is MDHEN, CDR2 SYDVKM. The CDR3 protein is CASSLRAGPRINPKSGANVLTF. The CDR3 bases are TGTGCCAGCAGTTTAAGGGCAGGGCCGAGGATAAACCCCAAGTCTGGGGCCAACGTCCTGACTTTC. The variable domain in full, completed from reference TRBV28 and TRBJ2-6, reads DVKVTQSSRYLVKRTGEKVFLECVQDMDHENMFWYRQDPGLGLRLIYFSYDVKMKEKGDIPEGYSVSREKKERFSLILESASTNQTSMYLCASSLRAGPRINPKSGANVLTFGAGSRLTVL.

This chain uses TRBV5-6 with TRBJ2-1, with D possibly matching TRBD2 (6 bases). The CDR3 consists of 14 residues. Germline loops: CDR1 SGHDT, CDR2 YYEEEE. Deletions cut 4 bases from V and 5 bases from J, with 13 bases between. CDR3 sequence (DNA): TGTGCCAGCAGCCCGGGACTTTTAAACAATGAGCAGTTCTTC. This encodes CASSPGLLNNEQFF. Drawing the rest from reference TRBV5-6 and TRBJ2-1, the complete variable domain is DAGVTQSPTHLIKTRGQQVTLRCSPKSGHDTVSWYQQALGQGPQFIFQYYEEEERQRGNFPDRFSGHQFPNYSSELNVNALLLGDSALYLCASSPGLLNNEQFFGPGTRLTVL.

The genes are TRBV4-1 and TRBJ1-1; possible D gene TRBD1, 5 bases. V lost 4 bases to trimming and J lost 6 bases, with 9 bases between them. The CDR3 spans 12 residues. CDR1 and CDR2 from the germline V gene are MGHRA and YSYEKL. As DNA, the CDR3 is TGCGCCAGCAGCCCCGGACAAGCTGAAGCTTTCTTT. Its protein is CASSPGQAEAFF.

The count of this clone is one. V is TRBV9 and J is TRBJ2-1; 9 nucleotides line up with TRBD1. This CDR3 is 16 amino acids long. With 4 bases clipped from V and 6 bases from J, the junction kept 11 bases outside the gene matches. Germline CDR1 reads SGDLS; CDR2 reads YYNGEE. The CDR3 loop is CASSPPGTGHGNEQFF. As DNA, the CDR3 is TGTGCCAGCAGCCCTCCCGGGACAGGGCACGGCAATGAGCAGTTCTTC.

This clone has only one observation. The chain links TRBV18 to TRBJ2-7, with D hard to call. The CDR3 runs 12 residues. In germline, CDR1 is KGHSH, CDR2 LQKENI. Trimming left V 0 bases short and J 6 bases short, with 6 bases between. CDR3 bases: TGTGCCAGCTCACCACCGATGGGCGAGCAGTACTTC. It codes for CASSPPMGEQYF.

This sequence joins TRBV5-1 and TRBJ2-3, with D perhaps TRBD1 or TRBD2 (6 bases each). With 0 bases removed from V and 0 bases from J, the gap between germline ends came to 20 bases. The CDR3 runs 19 residues. CDR1 is SGHRS and CDR2 is YFSETQ in the germline V gene. In DNA, the CDR3 is TGCGCCAGCAGCTTGGTAGGGGGGTCCTTGTCCCACAGCACAGATACGCAGTATTTT. It translates to CASSLVGGSLSHSTDTQYF.

The genes are TRBV9 and TRBJ2-7; TRBD2 matches at 9 bases. The V gene end was trimmed by 1 base and the J gene end by 4 bases; junction bases not matched to a gene: 9. Germline CDR1 SGDLS, CDR2 YYNGEE. The CDR3 totals 16 residues. CDR3 residues: CASSVSGFSGSYEQYF. The CDR3 nucleotides are TGTGCCAGCAGCGTATCAGGTTTTAGCGGGAGTTACGAGCAGTACTTC.

The CDR3 is CATLETVPHRYTF. The CDR3 nucleotides are TGTGCCACCTTAGAGACAGTGCCCCATCGCTACACCTTC. This chain links TRBV10-3 with TRBJ1-2; perhaps TRBD1 as D (5 bases). Germline V gene data show CDR1 as ENHRY and CDR2 as SYGVKD. The V and J ends lost 10 bases and 9 bases respectively, with 21 bases between them. The CDR3 covers 13 residues.

The V gene is TRBV27, the J gene TRBJ1-2; no clear D gene. The CDR3 extends over 16 amino acids. The germline gives CDR1 MNHEY, CDR2 SMNVEV (reference sequence). Trimming pared 5 bases from V and 4 bases from J, leaving 20 bases between. Written as DNA, the CDR3 is TGTGCCAGCAGTCTTACCGGGCCCTCCAACCCCTATGGCTACACCTTC. This translates into CASSLTGPSNPYGYTF.

This sequence joins TRBV29-1 and TRBJ2-3; D perhaps matches TRBD2 (6 bases). V was trimmed by 5 bases and J by 0 bases, leaving 12 bases between them. The CDR3 consists of 14 residues. Looked up from germline, CDR1 is SQVTM and CDR2 is ANQGSEA. CDR3 bases: TGCAGCGTTTTAATAGCGGACAGCACAGATACGCAGTATTTT. Translation gives CSVLIADSTDTQYF.

This chain joins TRBV15 and TRBJ2-7; 11 positions match TRBD1. The CDR3 runs to 18 residues. Trimming cost V 0 bases and J 5 bases; bases outside gene matches: 12. Looked up from germline, CDR1 is LNHNV and CDR2 is YYDKDF (reference sequence). The CDR3 sequence is CATSRDPAKPGQGDEQYF. The CDR3 region has the DNA TGTGCCACCAGCAGAGATCCAGCAAAACCGGGACAGGGGGACGAGCAGTACTTC.

CDR3 region: CASSIGSGYEQYF. For the CDR3, the DNA is TGTGCCAGTAGTATAGGTAGCGGCTACGAGCAGTACTTC. This chain links TRBV19 with TRBJ2-7; TRBD2 might be the D (6 bases). V shed 1 base and J shed 3 bases, with 7 bases lying between them. The CDR3 loop spans 13 amino acids. Per germline, CDR1 LNHDA and CDR2 SQIVND (reference sequence).